Shown below are 26 T cell receptor beta chains from a single sample sequenced in a study of blood T cell repertoires in COVID-19. The protocol was immunoSEQ multiplex PCR, while the TCRdb copy is restricted to in-frame clones and leaves out a portion. In the table there are more than 300,000 clones, approximately 92% of which are singletons. Sequenced material: PBMCs or T cells enriched from blood (not recorded which). All receptors derive from a woman under 40 who had recovered from COVID-19.

Here the CDR3 reads CASSYDLGLKETQYF. DNA of the CDR3: TGTGCCAGCAGTTACGATTTAGGACTAAAAGAGACCCAGTACTTC. J is TRBJ2-5 and V is TRBV6-5; tentatively, D is TRBD2 (6 bases). The CDR3 is 15 amino acids. Germline V gene data show CDR1 as MNHEY and CDR2 as SVGAGI. V lost 2 bases and J lost 3, with 13 bases in between.

The rearrangement links TRBV7-2 to TRBJ2-5; 9 bases agree with TRBD2. This CDR3 comprises 13 residues. Germline CDR1 reads SGHTA; CDR2 reads FQGNSA. The V and J ends lost 6 bases and 3 bases, in that order; junction bases with no gene match: 2. DNA of the CDR3: TGTGCCAGCAGGATAGCGGGGGAAGAGACCCAGTACTTC. Its translation is CASRIAGEETQYF. The entire variable domain, with the rest obtained from reference TRBV7-2 and TRBJ2-5, is as follows: GAGVSQSPSNKVTEKGKDVELRCDPISGHTALYWYRQSLGQGLEFLIYFQGNSAPDKSGLPSDRFSAERTGGSVSTLTIQRTQQEDSAVYLCASRIAGEETQYFGPGTRLLVL.

The rearrangement joins TRBV25-1 to TRBJ2-7, with 8 positions matching TRBD1. Trimming at V came to 3 bases and at J to 2 bases, leaving 9 bases not matched to a gene. Germline V gene data show CDR1 as MGHDK and CDR2 as SYGVNS. This CDR3 spans 16 amino acids. DNA of the CDR3: TGTGCCAGCAGTGACCCTCGACAGGGGAGTACCTACGAGCAGTACTTC. Translated, it gives CASSDPRQGSTYEQYF.

The chain couples TRBV14 to TRBJ2-1; 15 bases agree with TRBD2. The junction had 9 bases not matched to a gene; V was cut back by 4 bases and J by 8 bases. The CDR3 spans 17 residues. The germline V gene has CDR1 SGHDN and CDR2 FVKESK. This chain's CDR3 is CASSPGLAGGPGDEQFF. CDR3 coding DNA: TGTGCCAGCAGCCCCGGACTAGCGGGGGGGCCTGGCGATGAGCAGTTCTTC.

The chain is built from TRBV5-4 and TRBJ2-1; 7 positions agree with TRBD2. Germline CDR1 reads SGHNT; CDR2 reads YYREEE (reference sequence). V dropped 0 bases and J dropped 4; count of bases not matched to a gene: 7. The CDR3 loop spans 16 amino acids. The CDR3 here is CASSLVSAGGYNEQFF. In DNA form, the CDR3 reads TGTGCCAGCAGCTTGGTATCCGCCGGGGGGTACAATGAGCAGTTCTTC.

This clone was seen a few times. The genes are TRBV4-1 and TRBJ1-6; 7 nucleotides agree with TRBD1. In germline, CDR1 is MGHRA, CDR2 YSYEKL. This CDR3 comprises 16 residues. Losses at the gene ends were 4 bases for V and 9 bases for J; bases not matched to a gene: 12. The CDR3 reads CASSLITQGLGSPLHF. The DNA for the CDR3 is TGCGCCAGCAGCCTGATAACACAGGGGTTGGGTTCACCCCTCCACTTT.

The chain joins TRBV7-9 to TRBJ2-1, with a possible D match to TRBD1 (5 bases). Trimming removed 3 bases at V and 4 bases at J, with 10 bases between. The germline V gene encodes CDR1 SEHNR and CDR2 FQNEAQ (reference sequence). The CDR3 is 14 residues long. The CDR3 spells CASSFLDTYNEQFF. The CDR3 DNA follows: TGTGCCAGCAGCTTCCTGGACACATACAATGAGCAGTTCTTC.

CDR3 sequence: CATSDSASDRYNEQFF. CDR3 DNA: TGTGCCACCAGTGATTCGGCCTCGGACAGGTACAATGAGCAGTTCTTC. The rearrangement links TRBV24-1 to TRBJ2-1; 7 bases are shared with TRBD1. The J segment lost 4 bases and the V segment lost 2 bases, leaving 7 bases of the junction unmatched. The CDR3 is 16 residues long. Germline V CDR1 and CDR2: KGHDR, SFDVKD.

The chain couples TRBV19 to TRBJ1-6, with 8 bases lining up with TRBD1. CDR3 length: 13 residues. Losses at the gene ends were 6 bases for V and 10 bases for J; bases not matched to a gene: 5. Germline V gene sequence: CDR1 LNHDA, CDR2 SQIVND (reference sequence). Here the CDR3 reads CASRGQGGSPLHF. The CDR3, as DNA: TGTGCCAGTAGAGGACAGGGAGGCTCACCCCTCCACTTT.

The chain carries TRBV5-1 and TRBJ2-7, with D perhaps matching TRBD2 (7 bases). The CDR3 length is 15 residues. Germline CDR1 SGHRS, CDR2 YFSETQ. Trimming took 4 bases from V and 3 from J, leaving 17 bases between them. The CDR3 DNA sequence: TGCGCCAGCAGCCAACTAGCGAGGGGGATCTACGAGCAGTACTTC. Protein: CASSQLARGIYEQYF.

J is TRBJ1-2 and V is TRBV5-4; unclear D gene. Trimming removed 2 bases at V and 8 bases at J, with 10 bases between. Germline CDR1 is SGHNT and CDR2 is YYREEE (reference sequence). The CDR3 has 12 amino acids. The CDR3 loop is CASSFPREGYTF. The CDR3 nucleotides read TGTGCCAGCAGCTTCCCCCGTGAGGGCTACACCTTC. The full variable domain, with the rest looked up from reference TRBV5-4 and TRBJ1-2, is ETGVTQSPTHLIKTRGQQVTLRCSSQSGHNTVSWYQQALGQGPQFIFQYYREEENGRGNFPPRFSGLQFPNYSSELNVNALELDDSALYLCASSFPREGYTFGSGTRLTVV.

The V and J genes are TRBV5-4 and TRBJ2-5, with D perhaps TRBD2 (6 bases). The CDR3 has 14 amino acids. Germline values: CDR1 SGHNT, CDR2 YYREEE (reference sequence). Trimming took off 2 bases at V and 2 bases at J, with 10 bases between the two ends. In DNA form, the CDR3 reads TGTGCCAGCAGCTTTAAAAGCGGGCAAGAGACCCAGTACTTC. This gives the protein CASSFKSGQETQYF.

This chain links TRBV24-1 with TRBJ2-3; 7 positions agree with TRBD2. CDR3 length: 14 residues. The germline gives CDR1 KGHDR, CDR2 SFDVKD. The V and J ends lost 3 bases and 4 bases, in that order; junction bases with no gene match: 3. The CDR3 reads CATSDTTSPDTQYF. For the CDR3, the DNA is TGTGCCACCAGTGATACGACTAGCCCAGATACGCAGTATTTT.

The chain is built from TRBV4-1 and TRBJ1-2; 7 bases align to TRBD1. CDR3 length: 14 residues. Germline CDR1 is MGHRA and CDR2 is YSYEKL. With V trimmed by 1 base and J by 6 bases, 5 bases remained unmatched. CDR3 sequence: CASSQVSGGNGYTF. CDR3 coding DNA: TGCGCCAGCAGCCAAGTGTCAGGGGGGAATGGCTACACCTTC.

The chain employs TRBV28 and TRBJ2-2; D may be TRBD1 (5 bases). The CDR3 has 15 residues. Germline V gene data show CDR1 as MDHEN and CDR2 as SYDVKM. V was clipped by 6 bases and J by 4 bases, with 15 bases between them. The CDR3 DNA sequence: TGTGCCAGCAGGCCCAGGGTGTCGGTCACCGGGGAGCTGTTTTTT. Its protein is CASRPRVSVTGELFF.

The genes are TRBV5-6 and TRBJ2-7; TRBD1 matches at 8 bases. The CDR3 totals 14 residues. Losses at the gene ends were 3 bases for V and 3 bases for J; bases not matched to a gene: 5. In germline, CDR1 is SGHDT, CDR2 YYEEEE. The DNA of the CDR3 is TGTGCCAGCAGCTCCAGACAGGGGAACTACGAGCAGTACTTC. Translating gives CASSSRQGNYEQYF.

The rearrangement links TRBV30 to TRBJ2-1, with TRBD1 matching 9 bases. The length of the CDR3 is 14 residues. Germline values: CDR1 GTSNPN, CDR2 SVGIG (reference sequence). V trimming: 3 bases; J trimming: 5 bases; junction bases outside the gene matches: 5. CDR3 region: CAWRTGTGNNEQFF. The CDR3 DNA follows: TGTGCCTGGAGAACCGGGACAGGGAACAATGAGCAGTTCTTC. Full variable domain (outside the CDR3, taken from reference TRBV30 and TRBJ2-1): SQTIHQWPATLVQPVGSPLSLECTVEGTSNPNLYWYRQAAGRGLQLLFYSVGIGQISSEVPQNLSASRPQDRQFILSSKKLLLSDSGFYLCAWRTGTGNNEQFFGPGTRLTVL.

The CDR3 here is CASSQDRGSPLHF. DNA of the CDR3: TGCGCCAGCAGCCAAGACAGGGGTTCACCCCTCCACTTT. The chain carries TRBV4-3 and TRBJ1-6; possible D gene TRBD1, 6 bases. Germline V lookup: CDR1 LGHNA, CDR2 YSLEER. This CDR3 comprises 13 residues. The V end was cut by 0 bases, the J end by 9 bases, with 6 bases between.

The gene calls are TRBV3-1 (or the pseudogene TRBV3-2) and TRBJ2-5; a possible D gene is TRBD1 (6 bases). The CDR3 length is 15 residues. V was cut by 4 bases and J by 2 bases, with 14 bases left in between. CDR1 is LGHDT and CDR2 is YNNKEL in the germline V gene (reference sequence). CDR3 amino acids: CASSPGQGHQETQYF. The CDR3 DNA is TGTGCCAGCAGCCCGGGGCAGGGACATCAAGAGACCCAGTACTTC.

There are a few counts of this clone. V usage is TRBV7-8 and J usage is TRBJ2-7, with D maybe TRBD2 (5 bases). The CDR3 spans 15 residues. Trimming left V 0 bases short and J 3 bases short, with 12 bases between. Germline V lookup: CDR1 SGHVS, CDR2 FQNEAQ. The CDR3 region has the DNA TGTGCCAGCAGCTTAGCGCTCGGGGATTTCTACGAGCAGTACTTC. Protein sequence: CASSLALGDFYEQYF.

The chain couples TRBV6-4 to TRBJ1-1; possibly TRBD1 for D (6 bases). V gave up 6 bases and J gave up 4 bases, with 15 bases separating them. The V gene's germline CDR1 is MRHNA and CDR2 SNTAGT. This CDR3 is 14 amino acids long. CDR3 bases: TGTGCCAGCAGAGAACAGCCAGGGGTCACTGAAGCTTTCTTT. Translating gives CASREQPGVTEAFF.

V is TRBV5-4 and J is TRBJ2-7, with 7 bases identical to TRBD1. The CDR3 sequence is 14 residues long. The germline V gene encodes CDR1 SGHNT and CDR2 YYREEE (reference sequence). The trim removed 3 bases at V and 5 bases at J, leaving 8 bases unmatched. In DNA, the CDR3 is TGTGCCAGCAGCTCACGACAGGGTTGGGACGAGCAGTACTTC. The encoded protein is CASSSRQGWDEQYF.

The chain links TRBV18 to TRBJ1-1; D is uncertain. The CDR3 is 14 residues long. Germline V gene data show CDR1 as KGHSH and CDR2 as LQKENI. V gave up 1 base and J gave up 0 bases, with 6 bases separating them. The CDR3 region has the DNA TGTGCCAGCTCACCACGAGTGATGAACACTGAAGCTTTCTTT. It is translated as CASSPRVMNTEAFF.

CDR3 amino acids: CASTSLDWQGSGYTF. CDR3 nucleotides: TGTGCCAGTACCTCCCTCGATTGGCAGGGAAGCGGCTACACCTTC. The V call is TRBV19, the J call TRBJ1-2; tentative D call: TRBD1 (5 bases). With 7 bases removed from V and 8 bases from J, the gap between germline ends came to 23 bases. From germline, CDR1 is LNHDA and CDR2 SQIVND (reference sequence). This CDR3 comprises 15 residues. Together with reference TRBV19 and TRBJ1-2, the CDR3 gives the full variable domain: DGGITQSPKYLFRKEGQNVTLSCEQNLNHDAMYWYRQDPGQGLRLIYYSQIVNDFQKGDIAEGYSVSREKKESFPLTVTSAQKNPTAFYLCASTSLDWQGSGYTFGSGTRLTVV.

The chain employs TRBV28 and TRBJ2-5, with 7 bases identical to TRBD1. J was trimmed by 1 base and V by 6 bases; bases with no gene match: 17. The germline V gene encodes CDR1 MDHEN and CDR2 SYDVKM. CDR3 length: 18 amino acids. CDR3 in amino acids: CASSLTPLPRDSQETQYF. The CDR3 DNA is TGTGCCAGCAGCCTAACACCTCTACCTAGGGACAGCCAAGAGACCCAGTACTTC.

The V and J genes are TRBV11-3 and TRBJ2-7; D unresolved. CDR3 length: 11 residues. Germline V gene sequence: CDR1 SGHNT, CDR2 YENEEA. The V end was cut by 5 bases, the J end by 10 bases, with 12 bases between. The CDR3 DNA sequence: TGTGCCAGCAGCCAGTCGAGGTCCCAGTACTTC. Translated: CASSQSRSQYF.